This entry features one TCR beta chain sequence. What it binds is unknown. 13 Jbeta primers and 60 Vbeta primers were used for the PCR. TCRdb keeps only in-frame clones here, not all; method: immunoSEQ multiplex PCR. Of about 210,000 clones in the sample, roughly 90% are singletons; the top ten hold 1% to 1.4%. This sample is drawn from a study of cytomegalovirus exposure and HLA in healthy donors. Study outcomes and limitations: After further analysis at a later stage, some 15,000 TCR beta sequences were associated with HLA alleles at 0.05 false discovery rate. In a later analysis, HLA-associated TCR beta chains were more clonally expanded than equally common others. In an earlier analysis, in some 500 donors, most V segments appeared productive either ~90% or ~30% of the time. Investigators reported around 150 TCR beta chains as tied to cytomegalovirus.

This sequence was found in a boy between 2 and 10 years old in good health and CMV-seronegative. Sequenced input: PBMCs.

DNA for the CDR3: TGCGCCAGCAGCGGGGGGGGTCCAGGGTTCTACGAGCAGTACTTC. This translates into CASSGGGPGFYEQYF. The chain has TRBV5-1 and TRBJ2-7, with 7 positions matching TRBD2. There are 15 residues in the CDR3. The ends lost 4 bases at V and 3 bases at J; junction bases unmatched: 10. From germline, CDR1 is SGHRS and CDR2 YFSETQ. The full variable domain, its missing parts supplied by reference TRBV5-1 and TRBJ2-7, is KAGVTQTPRYLIKTRGQQVTLSCSPISGHRSVSWYQQTPGQGLQFLFEYFSETQRNKGNFPGRFSGRQFSNSRSEMNVSTLELGDSALYLCASSGGGPGFYEQYFGPGTRLTVT.